The 27 T cell receptor beta chains listed next were all sequenced from one sample in a study of cytomegalovirus exposure and HLA in healthy donors. Amplification used 60 Vbeta primers and 13 Jbeta primers. Profiling relied on immunoSEQ multiplex PCR, and the TCRdb table lists in-frame clones only, not all of them. This table has around 130,000 clones, roughly 70% appearing once. Input material: PBMCs. Receptors were obtained from a woman aged 40 to 49 in good health and CMV-seropositive.

The gene calls are TRBV15 and TRBJ2-7; TRBD2 is a possible D gene (6 bases). The CDR3 runs 15 residues. CDR1 LNHNV and CDR2 YYDKDF come from the germline V gene (reference sequence). V lost 5 bases, J lost 2 bases, and 16 bases lay in between. DNA of the CDR3: TGTGCCACCAGCTACGGGAGCTTAGACACCTACGAGCAGTACTTC. As protein: CATSYGSLDTYEQYF.

This clone was seen a few times. V usage is TRBV28 and J usage is TRBJ2-1; TRBD2 matches at 13 bases. Looked up from germline, CDR1 is MDHEN and CDR2 is SYDVKM. The V segment lost 6 bases and the J segment 5 bases; nucleotides outside the gene matches: 7. CDR3 size: 16 residues. In nucleotides, the CDR3 is TGTGCCAGCAGCCCCCCGGGACTAGCGGGGAACAATGAGCAGTTCTTC. It translates to CASSPPGLAGNNEQFF.

The V and J genes are TRBV7-2 and TRBJ1-4, with a possible D match to TRBD1 (5 bases). CDR3 length equals 14 residues. Germline values: CDR1 SGHTA, CDR2 FQGNSA. V lost 3 bases and J 5 bases, leaving 10 bases between the germline ends. The CDR3 loop is CASSFSQDNEKLFF. CDR3 coding DNA: TGTGCCAGCAGCTTTTCACAGGACAATGAAAAACTGTTTTTT.

V is TRBV7-3 and J is TRBJ2-6; weak D call: TRBD1 (5 bases). V was trimmed by 4 bases and J by 1 base, leaving 8 bases between them. Germline V gives CDR1 SGHTA, CDR2 FQGTGA. The CDR3 extends over 15 amino acids. The CDR3 here is CASSSGLSGANVLTF. Written as DNA, the CDR3 is TGTGCCAGCAGCTCAGGGCTATCTGGGGCCAACGTCCTGACTTTC.

This chain joins TRBV5-1 and TRBJ1-2; TRBD1 agrees at 7 bases. The CDR3 contains 15 residues. The trim removed 0 bases at V and 6 bases at J, leaving 8 bases unmatched. The germline V gene encodes CDR1 SGHRS and CDR2 YFSETQ. The CDR3 region has the DNA TGCGCCAGCAGCTTGGATGGCAGGGGGACGAATGGCTACACCTTC. Its translation is CASSLDGRGTNGYTF.

This clone was counted many times. The V gene is TRBV6-4, the J gene TRBJ2-1; 12 bases are a match to TRBD1. Germline-derived CDR1 and CDR2 are MRHNA and SNTAGT. The length of the CDR3 is 14 residues. J lost 9 bases, V lost 3 bases, and 3 bases had no gene match. DNA for the CDR3: TGTGCCAGCAGTGAGGGGACAGGGGGCCGTGAGCAGTTCTTC. Its protein is CASSEGTGGREQFF.

The chain recombines TRBV6-5 with TRBJ2-5; 8 bases fit TRBD2. This CDR3 is 14 amino acids long. Germline V gives CDR1 MNHEY, CDR2 SVGAGI. V lost 6 bases to trimming and J lost 0 bases; unmatched junction nucleotides: 3. The CDR3 protein is CASSRGGNQETQYF. The CDR3 DNA reads as TGTGCCAGCAGCCGGGGGGGTAACCAAGAGACCCAGTACTTC.

The rearrangement links TRBV6-5 to TRBJ1-5; no firm D call. CDR3 length equals 14 residues. Germline values: CDR1 MNHEY, CDR2 SVGAGI. The V and J ends lost 6 bases and 1 base respectively, with 10 bases between them. The CDR3 region is CASRTAGSNQPQHF. CDR3 in DNA: TGTGCCAGCAGGACGGCGGGAAGCAATCAGCCCCAGCATTTT.

The V call is TRBV10-3, the J call TRBJ2-5, with 8 positions matching TRBD1. CDR3 length: 17 amino acids. The ends lost 0 bases at V and 2 bases at J; junction bases unmatched: 8. Germline V gene sequence: CDR1 ENHRY, CDR2 SYGVKD. The CDR3 spells CAISESAYRDRQETQYF. The CDR3 coding sequence is TGTGCCATCAGTGAGTCGGCGTACCGGGACAGGCAAGAGACCCAGTACTTC.

This sequence joins TRBV6-5 and TRBJ2-1; 9 bases align to TRBD1. The CDR3 contains 13 residues. CDR1 is MNHEY and CDR2 is SVGAGI in the germline V gene. The V and J ends lost 4 bases and 8 bases, in that order; junction bases with no gene match: 3. In DNA, the CDR3 is TGTGCCAGCAGTTTCACAGGGGGCGATGAGCAGTTCTTC. Translation gives CASSFTGGDEQFF.

This clone was counted between two and nine times. The genes are TRBV4-2 and TRBJ1-6; D gene uncertain. This CDR3 is built from 17 residues. Per germline, CDR1 LGHNA and CDR2 YNFKEQ. Trimming stripped 1 base from V and 4 bases from J, with 14 bases between. CDR3: CASSQAPAELYNSPLHF. CDR3 nucleotide sequence: TGTGCCAGCAGCCAAGCCCCGGCAGAACTATATAATTCACCCCTCCACTTT.

V gene TRBV4-2 combines with J gene TRBJ2-7, with TRBD1 matching over 8 bases. The V and J ends lost 1 base and 0 bases, in that order; junction bases with no gene match: 2. The length of the CDR3 is 15 residues. Germline-derived CDR1 and CDR2 are LGHNA and YNFKEQ. The CDR3 loop is CASSQGQGSSYEQYF. CDR3 coding DNA: TGTGCCAGCAGCCAAGGACAGGGGAGCTCCTACGAGCAGTACTTC.

The chain carries TRBV28 and TRBJ2-7; possible D gene TRBD1, 5 bases. Germline V gene lookup returns CDR1 MDHEN and CDR2 SYDVKM. CDR3 length: 16 amino acids. The V gene lost 2 bases and the J gene lost 0 bases, with 14 bases spanning the gap. The CDR3 DNA reads as TGTGCCAGCAGTTTACAAGGGGCTCTTGGCTCCTACGAGCAGTACTTC. Protein product: CASSLQGALGSYEQYF.

V usage is TRBV29-1 and J usage is TRBJ2-7; 9 bases are a match to TRBD2. The V and J ends lost 1 base and 6 bases, in that order; junction bases with no gene match: 4. This CDR3 contains 13 residues. Germline V gene sequence: CDR1 SQVTM, CDR2 ANQGSEA. CDR3 amino acids: CSVEVSGRGEQYF. The CDR3 DNA reads as TGCAGCGTTGAAGTTAGCGGGAGAGGCGAGCAGTACTTC.

The chain joins TRBV7-2 to TRBJ2-1; 9 positions match TRBD2. The J segment lost 9 bases and the V segment lost 4 bases, leaving 7 bases of the junction unmatched. Germline V gene lookup returns CDR1 SGHTA and CDR2 FQGNSA. This CDR3 spans 14 amino acids. Written as DNA, the CDR3 is TGTGCCAGCAGCTCCGGGACTAGCTCTATTGAGCAGTTCTTC. Translating it yields CASSSGTSSIEQFF.

This clone appeared once. This rearrangement joins TRBV9 to TRBJ1-2, with TRBD1 as a possible D gene (5 bases). Trimming cost V 0 bases and J 6 bases, with 18 bases left between them. This CDR3 is 16 amino acids long. CDR1 is SGDLS and CDR2 is YYNGEE in the germline V gene. The CDR3 here is CASSVDGGEVGDGYTF. CDR3 nucleotide sequence: TGTGCCAGCAGCGTAGATGGGGGGGAGGTTGGGGATGGCTACACCTTC.

V and J are TRBV28 and TRBJ2-7; 7 bases agree with TRBD1. V dropped 6 bases and J dropped 0; count of bases not matched to a gene: 5. The germline CDR1 and CDR2 sequences are MDHEN and SYDVKM. The CDR3 contains 14 residues. CDR3 residues: CASRLTGSSYEQYF. As DNA, the CDR3 is TGTGCCAGCAGATTGACAGGGTCCTCCTACGAGCAGTACTTC.

Written as DNA, the CDR3 is TGTGCCAGCAGCTCCTTTTTCGGGGCAGATACGCAGTATTTT. This sequence encodes CASSSFFGADTQYF. This chain joins TRBV7-2 and TRBJ2-3; a weak D match, TRBD2 (5 bases). The V end was cut by 4 bases, the J end by 4 bases, with 12 bases between. Germline V gene data show CDR1 as SGHTA and CDR2 as FQGNSA. The CDR3 is 14 amino acids.

In this sample, this clone turned up a few times. The rearrangement joins TRBV11-1 to TRBJ1-4; D gene unclear. Looked up from germline, CDR1 is SGHAT and CDR2 is FQDESV (reference sequence). V was shortened by 1 base and J by 10 bases, with 16 bases between the two germline ends. The CDR3 is made up of 15 amino acids. The CDR3 loop is CASSLDDDLTGKLFF. The DNA for the CDR3 is TGTGCCAGCAGCTTAGACGACGATTTGACGGGAAAACTGTTTTTT. The complete variable domain, with remaining parts taken from reference TRBV11-1 and TRBJ1-4, reads EAEVAQSPRYKITEKSQAVAFWCDPISGHATLYWYRQILGQGPELLVQFQDESVVDDSQLPKDRFSAERLKGVDSTLKIQPAELGDSAMYLCASSLDDDLTGKLFFGSGTQLSVL.

The gene calls are TRBV5-1 and TRBJ2-3, with 14 bases fitting TRBD2. This CDR3 region has 17 residues. J lost 5 bases, V lost 0 bases, and 5 bases had no gene match. Germline-derived CDR1 and CDR2 are SGHRS and YFSETQ. CDR3 region: CASSLGGLAGEGDTQYF. In nucleotides, the CDR3 is TGCGCCAGCAGCTTGGGGGGACTAGCGGGAGAAGGAGATACGCAGTATTTT.

The chain is built from TRBV7-8 and TRBJ2-2; D remains ambiguous. Trimming shortened V by 8 bases and J by 7 bases, and 11 bases separated the two germline ends. This CDR3 is built from 12 residues. Germline V gene lookup returns CDR1 SGHVS and CDR2 FQNEAQ. CDR3 bases: TGTGCCAGCCTCTCCTATGACGGGGAGCTGTTTTTT. As protein: CASLSYDGELFF. Complete variable domain (other parts from reference TRBV7-8 and TRBJ2-2): GAGVSQSPRYKVAKRGQDVALRCDPISGHVSLFWYQQALGQGPEFLTYFQNEAQLDKSGLPSDRFFAERPEGSVSTLKIQRTQQEDSAVYLCASLSYDGELFFGEGSRLTVL.

As for this clone: The sample contains more than one DNA sequence encoding this CDR3. The chain links TRBV28 to TRBJ1-2; D is uncertain. The CDR3 extends over 12 amino acids. In germline, CDR1 is MDHEN, CDR2 SYDVKM. The ends were cut back, 2 bases at V and 2 bases at J, with 3 bases in the middle. DNA of the CDR3: TGTGCCAGCAGTTTACTGAACTATGGCTACACCTTC. Its protein product is CASSLLNYGYTF.

The chain carries TRBV28 and TRBJ2-7, with D possibly being TRBD2 (6 bases). There are 15 residues in the CDR3. CDR1 is MDHEN, CDR2 SYDVKM, per germline. V was pared by 6 bases and J by 6 bases, with 21 bases between. This CDR3 is CASRAPGVGFVEQYF. The CDR3 DNA reads as TGTGCCAGCAGAGCCCCGGGGGTTGGATTTGTCGAGCAGTACTTC.

The chain is built from TRBV6-5 and TRBJ2-1; D perhaps matches TRBD2 (5 bases). Germline lookup yields CDR1 MNHEY and CDR2 SVGAGI. V was shortened by 2 bases and J by 6 bases, with 11 bases between the two germline ends. The CDR3 loop spans 14 amino acids. CDR3 in DNA: TGTGCCAGCAGTTACCTTCCCGGGATCAATGAGCAGTTCTTC. Translated, it gives CASSYLPGINEQFF.

This clone was recorded a few times. The chain combines TRBV30 with TRBJ2-1; 12 bases are shared with TRBD2. This CDR3 has 20 amino acids. The V gene's germline CDR1 is GTSNPN and CDR2 SVGIG (reference sequence). The ends lost 2 bases at V and 0 bases at J; junction bases unmatched: 14. CDR3 DNA: TGTGCCTGGAGTCCCCACATACTAGCGGGGGGCGCCAGCTCCTACAATGAGCAGTTCTTC. This codes for CAWSPHILAGGASSYNEQFF.

In regard to this clone: The junction departs from germline at one end; a sequencing error may be responsible. The chain employs TRBV29-1 and TRBJ2-7; TRBD1 matches at 9 bases. The CDR3 totals 11 residues. CDR1 and CDR2 (germline): SQVTM, ANQGSEA. Here the CDR3 DNA reads TGCAGCGTTGGGACAGGGGAATCGATACACTTC. The encoded protein is CSVGTGESIHF.

This clone was recorded once. This sequence joins TRBV19 and TRBJ2-3, with D uncertain. V dropped 3 bases and J dropped 0 bases, with 7 bases sitting between them. CDR1 and CDR2 (germline): LNHDA, SQIVND (reference sequence). The CDR3 length is 14 residues. The CDR3 sequence: CASSIGLSTDTQYF. The CDR3 region has the DNA TGTGCCAGTAGTATCGGGTTAAGCACAGATACGCAGTATTTT. Filled out from reference TRBV19 and TRBJ2-3, the complete variable domain reads DGGITQSPKYLFRKEGQNVTLSCEQNLNHDAMYWYRQDPGQGLRLIYYSQIVNDFQKGDIAEGYSVSREKKESFPLTVTSAQKNPTAFYLCASSIGLSTDTQYFGPGTRLTVL.